The 22 T cell receptor beta chains given below trace back to one sample, sequenced in a study of human T cells and chemical hapten exposure. From the RACE reads, TCRdb called clonotypes with MiXCR, one entry per CDR3 protein. The sample gives approximately 100,000 distinct CDR3 sequences, 9.2% of which show up once; about 3.1% is in the top ten. Indicated time point: patch test 2, 6 weeks after DPC sensitization. Treatment reported: therapeutic diphenylcyclopropenone sensitization with weekly scalp DPC. The sequences come from whole blood, collected in connection with sensitization to the hapten diphenylcyclopropenone (DPC). The receptors originated from a woman in her forties with alopecia areata. Some clones in this sample may be carry-over from other donors' samples.

This clonotype was detected many times. The V gene is TRBV4-1, the J gene TRBJ2-1; 11 bases are shared with TRBD2. This CDR3 has 19 residues. The V and J ends lost 4 bases and 3 bases, in that order; junction bases with no gene match: 14. Germline values: CDR1 MGHRA, CDR2 YSYEKL. The CDR3, as DNA: TGCGCCAGCAGCCTAATAGCGGGGGGGACTAGCCCCTTCTACAATGAGCAGTTCTTC. The encoded protein is CASSLIAGGTSPFYNEQFF.

This clonotype was counted at least ten times. This sequence joins TRBV9 and TRBJ2-2; weak D call: TRBD1 (6 bases). Deletions cut 3 bases from V and 0 bases from J, with 12 bases between. CDR1 is SGDLS, CDR2 YYNGEE, per germline. This CDR3 has 16 amino acids. CDR3 nucleotide sequence: TGTGCCAGCAGCGAGGGGGACGCTCCGAACACCGGGGAGCTGTTTTTT. Its translation is CASSEGDAPNTGELFF. Together with reference TRBV9 and TRBJ2-2, the CDR3 gives the full variable domain: DSGVTQTPKHLITATGQRVTLRCSPRSGDLSVYWYQQSLDQGLQFLIQYYNGEERAKGNILERFSAQQFPDLHSELNLSSLELGDSALYFCASSEGDAPNTGELFFGEGSRLTVL.

This clonotype occurred a few times. V and J are TRBV9 and TRBJ2-7; D assignment may be TRBD1 or TRBD2 (5 bases each). The CDR3 spans 15 residues. Trimming cost V 0 bases and J 2 bases, with 12 bases left between them. Germline CDR1 reads SGDLS; CDR2 reads YYNGEE. DNA for the CDR3: TGTGCCAGCAGCGTAGACTTCGGGGCTCCCTACGAGCAGTACTTC. This gives the protein CASSVDFGAPYEQYF.

This clonotype was seen many times. The chain couples TRBV7-2 to TRBJ1-2; no firm D call. Germline CDR1 SGHTA, CDR2 FQGNSA. The length of the CDR3 is 15 residues. V was clipped by 1 base and J by 4 bases, with 13 bases between them. The CDR3: CASSLGTVPSYGYTF. The CDR3 DNA is TGTGCCAGCAGCTTAGGGACGGTTCCTTCCTATGGCTACACCTTC. The whole variable domain, filled in from reference TRBV7-2 and TRBJ1-2, reads GAGVSQSPSNKVTEKGKDVELRCDPISGHTALYWYRQSLGQGLEFLIYFQGNSAPDKSGLPSDRFSAERTGGSVSTLTIQRTQQEDSAVYLCASSLGTVPSYGYTFGSGTRLTVV.

The chain employs TRBV18 and TRBJ2-1; D gene unclear. CDR3 size: 15 residues. V lost 0 bases and J 4 bases, leaving 10 bases between the germline ends. Germline values: CDR1 KGHSH, CDR2 LQKENI. The CDR3 sequence: CASSPPAHGYNEQFF. CDR3 in DNA: TGTGCCAGCTCACCACCGGCTCACGGGTACAATGAGCAGTTCTTC.

This clonotype has ten or more counts. This chain joins TRBV5-4 and TRBJ1-6; 7 nucleotides match TRBD1. The V gene's germline CDR1 is SGHNT and CDR2 YYREEE (reference sequence). V lost 4 bases, J lost 9 bases, and 7 bases stayed unmatched. The CDR3 has 14 amino acids. As DNA, the CDR3 is TGTGCCAGCAGCGTTGGACAGGTGGGTTCACCCCTCCACTTT. Translated, it gives CASSVGQVGSPLHF.

This clonotype was picked up many times. The genes are TRBV18 and TRBJ1-2; 9 bases agree with TRBD1. Trimming took 6 bases from V and 2 from J; bases not matched to a gene: 1. CDR3 length: 13 amino acids. Germline CDR1 is KGHSH and CDR2 is LQKENI. Here the CDR3 reads CASSGTGNYGYTF. The CDR3 DNA sequence: TGTGCCAGCTCCGGGACAGGGAACTATGGCTACACCTTC.

This clonotype was detected ten times or more. This chain links TRBV21-1 with TRBJ1-1; the table's D gene call, TRBD1, was not cross checked with the DNA. TRBV21-1 is annotated as a pseudogene. This CDR3 is built from 17 residues. The CDR3 loop reads CASSRPDREGLDTEAFF. The CDR3 DNA sequence: TGTGCCAGCAGCCGACCGGACAGGGAAGGGTTAGACACTGAAGCTTTCTTT.

The rearrangement links TRBV20-1 to TRBJ2-6; TRBD1 might be the D (6 bases). There are 18 residues in the CDR3. The germline V gene encodes CDR1 DFQATT and CDR2 SNEGSKA (reference sequence). V was trimmed by 0 bases and J by 0 bases, leaving 15 bases between them. CDR3 nucleotide sequence: TGCAGTGCTAGAGATAGCGCCAGGGGAAACTCTGGGGCCAACGTCCTGACTTTC. This gives the protein CSARDSARGNSGANVLTF.

This clonotype was detected ten times or more. The chain carries TRBV7-2 and TRBJ2-3, with TRBD2 as a possible D gene (6 bases). V was clipped by 0 bases and J by 6 bases, with 16 bases between them. The CDR3 extends over 16 amino acids. Germline V gives CDR1 SGHTA, CDR2 FQGNSA. CDR3 sequence (DNA): TGTGCCAGCAGCTTAGCTTTGAGTAGGAGGGGCGATACGCAGTATTTT. This translates into CASSLALSRRGDTQYF.

This clonotype was seen many times. The CDR3 DNA reads as TGTGCCAGCAGCCCTGTTCGCGGGATGACCACAGATACGCAGTATTTT. Amino acids: CASSPVRGMTTDTQYF. J is TRBJ2-3 and V is TRBV11-2, with a weak D call TRBD2 (6 bases). The V gene's germline CDR1 is SGHAT and CDR2 FQNNGV. V was pared by 5 bases and J by 2 bases, with 17 bases between. The CDR3 runs 16 residues.

For this clonotype: At one end, the junction sequence differs from germline, possibly due to a read error. J is TRBJ1-6 and V is TRBV18; D unclear. This CDR3 is built from 16 residues. The germline CDR1 and CDR2 sequences are KGHSH and LQKENI. The CDR3 nucleotides are TGTGCCAGCTCACGGCAGGAGAGCTCCCATAATTCACCCCTCCACTTT. It yields the protein CASSRQESSHNSPLHF.

This clonotype was detected many times. The J gene is TRBJ2-5, the V gene TRBV6-2 or TRBV6-3, with 9 bases identical to TRBD2. The CDR3 is 13 residues long. J lost 5 bases, V lost 8 bases, and 6 bases had no gene match. CDR1 MNHEY and CDR2 SVGEGT come from the germline V gene. The CDR3 is CASALAGVETQYF. The CDR3 DNA follows: TGTGCCAGCGCCTTAGCGGGGGTGGAGACCCAGTACTTC.

In this sample, this clonotype turned up many times. This chain joins TRBV6-5 and TRBJ1-1; 8 nucleotides agree with TRBD1. Trimming took 5 bases from V and 5 from J; bases not matched to a gene: 13. Germline-derived CDR1 and CDR2 are MNHEY and SVGAGI. The CDR3 covers 16 residues. In nucleotides, the CDR3 is TGTGCCAGCAGTGCCCTTCCAGGGGGCTGGTGGACTGAAGCTTTCTTT. It encodes CASSALPGGWWTEAFF.

As concerns this clonotype: Likely a read error: the CDR3 ends without its conserved phenylalanine or tryptophan. The CDR3 bases are TGTGCCAGCAGTGAAAGGGGTTATTATGGCTACACCATC. It specifies CASSERGYYGYTI. The chain recombines TRBV2 with TRBJ1-2; TRBD1 might be the D (5 bases). Trimming removed 2 bases at V and 5 bases at J, with 9 bases between. This CDR3 comprises 13 residues. Per the germline V gene, CDR1 is SNHLY and CDR2 is FYNNEI.

This clonotype was recorded at least ten times. The genes are TRBV11-3 and TRBJ2-2, with 7 bases lining up with TRBD1. The CDR3 runs 16 residues. V dropped 1 base and J dropped 3; count of bases not matched to a gene: 5. Germline loops: CDR1 SGHNT, CDR2 YENEEA. The CDR3 protein is CASSLGSTGYTGELFF. CDR3 nucleotides: TGTGCCAGCAGCTTAGGCTCGACAGGGTACACCGGGGAGCTGTTTTTT.

The chain links TRBV4-3 to TRBJ2-2, with D unresolved. V shed 3 bases and J shed 8 bases, with 10 bases lying between them. Germline values: CDR1 LGHNA, CDR2 YSLEER. This CDR3 contains 13 residues. CDR3 DNA: TGCGCCAGCAGCCATCTTATCGTGGGGGAGCTGTTTTTT. Translation: CASSHLIVGELFF.

This clonotype was counted many times. The chain has TRBV6-2 or TRBV6-3 and TRBJ2-5; no reliable D call. In germline, CDR1 is MNHEY, CDR2 SVGEGT. Trimming took off 0 bases at V and 5 bases at J, with 1 base between the two ends. The CDR3 totals 11 residues. This CDR3 reads CASSYSETQYF. The CDR3 DNA sequence: TGTGCCAGCAGTTACTCTGAGACCCAGTACTTC.

This clonotype was seen at least ten times. V and J are TRBV3-1 and TRBJ2-7; no reliable D call. V was shortened by 2 bases and J by 0 bases, with 8 bases between the two germline ends. This CDR3 spans 14 amino acids. Germline V gives CDR1 LGHDT, CDR2 YNNKEL (reference sequence). For the CDR3, the DNA is TGTGCCAGCAGCCAACGGGCGAGCTCCTACGAGCAGTACTTC. Encoded protein: CASSQRASSYEQYF.

The chain is built from TRBV12-3 or TRBV12-4 and TRBJ1-2, with D uncertain. V was clipped by 5 bases and J by 4 bases, with 8 bases between them. The length of the CDR3 is 12 residues. The chain's CDR3 is CASSPGSYGYTF. DNA for the CDR3: TGTGCCAGCAGTCCAGGCTCCTATGGCTACACCTTC.

There are a few counts of this clonotype. The V gene is TRBV5-1, the J gene TRBJ2-5; 10 nucleotides agree with TRBD2. This CDR3 is 16 amino acids long. V was clipped by 0 bases and J by 7 bases; unmatched bases: 9. Germline CDR1 and CDR2: SGHRS and YFSETQ. The chain's CDR3 is CASSLDPAGGTVTQYF. The CDR3, as DNA: TGCGCCAGCAGCTTGGATCCAGCGGGGGGGACTGTGACCCAGTACTTC.

This clonotype was counted many times. V and J are TRBV29-1 and TRBJ1-4; maybe TRBD1 (5 bases). The CDR3 has 13 amino acids. Germline-derived CDR1 and CDR2 are SQVTM and ANQGSEA. V lost 7 bases and J lost 2, with 11 bases in between. For the CDR3, the DNA is TGCAGCGCTCAGGGCGGTACTAATGAAAAACTGTTTTTT. Its protein is CSAQGGTNEKLFF.